Detailed here is one TCR beta chain. Its matching antigen is unknown. This may be a read error, as it is one base from a much larger clone. This entry belongs to a study of blood T cells in healthy people across ages. CDR1 and CDR2 (germline): SGHNT, YYREEE (reference sequence). The V and J ends lost 0 bases and 6 bases, in that order; junction bases with no gene match: 5. CDR3 length: 14 amino acids. Regarding the study as a whole: Long-lived donors had more naive CD4+ cells and higher diversity than aged donors. Naive T cell percentage showed a strong correlation with TCR beta diversity.

With a J-beta primer mix and a sample-barcoded 5' primer, a second PCR ran roughly 7 to 11 cycles. Every cDNA molecule bore a tag from a template-switch adaptor containing 12 random nucleotides. TCRdb used MiXCR to reprocess the 5' RACE reads, holding one entry per CDR3 protein. The table lists approximately 1.5 million distinct CDR3 sequences, approximately 42% of them singletons. Total RNA amounts of at least 5 micrograms were extracted per sample. The chain recombines TRBV5-4 with TRBJ1-2, with 7 bases that match TRBD1. This TCR was sampled from a woman aged 18-29 years in good health. The source material was blood. As DNA, the CDR3 is TGTGCCAGCAGCTTGGCCGGACAGGTCGATGGCTACACCTTC. Residues: CASSLAGQVDGYTF. The entire variable domain, with the rest obtained from reference TRBV5-4 and TRBJ1-2, is as follows: ETGVTQSPTHLIKTRGQQVTLRCSSQSGHNTVSWYQQALGQGPQFIFQYYREEENGRGNFPPRFSGLQFPNYSSELNVNALELDDSALYLCASSLAGQVDGYTFGSGTRLTVV.